This T cell receptor beta chain was profiled in a study of T cell changes during pregnancy in multiple sclerosis. The data were produced by immunoSEQ multiplex PCR, yet TCRdb's version contains in-frame clones alone and is incomplete. The sample lists tens of thousands of clones, 94% occurring once. V was cut by 2 bases and J by 7 bases, with 18 bases left in between. CDR3 length: 15 amino acids. Germline values: CDR1 MDHEN, CDR2 SYDVKM. Sequencing used peripheral blood, obtained in the second trimester of pregnancy. The source of this sequence is a female donor in good health, enrolled as a control in a pregnancy study. The chain has TRBV28 and TRBJ2-7, with a tentative D call TRBD2 (6 bases). CDR3 residues: CASSLVPTGVGEQYF. The CDR3 nucleotides are TGTGCCAGCAGTTTAGTCCCGACGGGAGTGGGGGAGCAGTACTTC.